This TCR beta chain was observed in a study of blood T cell repertoires in COVID-19. Across the whole study: Acute and convalescent COVID-19 specimens originated in the United States, Italy and Spain. PBMCs, B-cell-depleted T cells, or T cells provided the cDNA or gDNA that made up the material.

Repertoires were generated with immunoSEQ multiplex PCR, while TCRdb's copy carries only in-frame clones and drops some. The sample lists 450,000 to 500,000 clones, approximately 85% occurring once. The length of the CDR3 is 14 residues. CDR1 is SEHNR, CDR2 FQNEAQ, per germline (reference sequence). With V trimmed by 5 bases and J by 5 bases, 5 bases remained unmatched. The chain couples TRBV7-9 to TRBJ1-2; 10 nucleotides agree with TRBD1. Sequencing input: peripheral blood. This sequence originates from a human donor in a cohort sampled during active COVID-19. The chain's CDR3 is CASSERGQGYGYTF. The CDR3 DNA sequence: TGTGCCAGCAGCGAGAGGGGACAGGGGTATGGCTACACCTTC.